The 13 T cell receptor beta chains listed next were all sequenced from one sample in a study of shared clonotypes between healthy human individuals. Terminally differentiated effector memory CD45RA+ cells were left out of the naive CD8 fraction, which was CD45RO-negative and positively selected for CCR7. Only in-frame clones appear in the TCRdb table, and some are missing; sequencing was by immunoSEQ multiplex PCR. The sample includes about 1.9 million clones, roughly 95% of them seen just once. Sequenced sample: naive CD8+ T cells from PBMCs. The source of these receptors is a man aged 18 to 29 in good health. Some clones in this sample may be carry-over from other donors' samples.

The CDR3 nucleotides read TGCGCCAGCAGCTCAAGCCAGGGAGCAGATGGAAACACCATATATTTT. It encodes CASSSSQGADGNTIYF. V usage is TRBV5-1 and J usage is TRBJ1-3, with D possibly matching TRBD1 (5 bases). The CDR3 runs to 16 residues. The germline gives CDR1 SGHRS, CDR2 YFSETQ. V was shortened by 3 bases and J by 3 bases, with 16 bases between the two germline ends.

V gene TRBV9 combines with J gene TRBJ2-7; 14 positions agree with TRBD2. Germline V gene lookup returns CDR1 SGDLS and CDR2 YYNGEE. This CDR3 has 15 amino acids. V shed 4 bases and J 6 bases; nucleotides not matched to a gene: 6. CDR3 amino acids: CASSPGLAGASEQYF. The CDR3 nucleotides are TGTGCCAGCAGCCCGGGACTAGCGGGAGCTTCCGAGCAGTACTTC.

Regarding this clone: This sample also contains other DNA sequences that code for the same CDR3. The chain combines TRBV7-3 with TRBJ2-3; TRBD2 agrees at 12 bases. This CDR3 is built from 15 residues. Germline trimming cut 5 bases from V and 3 bases from J; bases unmatched to any gene: 3. CDR1 and CDR2 from the germline V gene are SGHTA and FQGTGA. The CDR3 protein is CASSAGTSGTDTQYF. The DNA of the CDR3 is TGTGCCAGCAGCGCGGGGACTAGCGGGACAGATACGCAGTATTTT.

The chain uses TRBV6-1 and TRBJ2-1; 9 bases are shared with TRBD2. The CDR3 is 16 amino acids. Looked up from germline, CDR1 is MNHNS and CDR2 is SASEGT. V lost 4 bases, J lost 8 bases, and 12 bases stayed unmatched. Here the CDR3 DNA reads TGTGCCAGCAGTGGACAACTAGCGGGTGTGGTGGATGAGCAGTTCTTC. Translation gives CASSGQLAGVVDEQFF.

Concerning this clone itself: Additional DNA sequences in this sample encode the identical CDR3. J is TRBJ1-1 and V is TRBV19, with D hard to call. The CDR3 has 12 residues. Germline V gene data show CDR1 as LNHDA and CDR2 as SQIVND (reference sequence). The germline V and J ends were trimmed by 1 base and 5 bases, with 5 bases remaining between them. CDR3 bases: TGTGCCAGTAGTATAGGTAATACTGAAGCTTTCTTT. Translation: CASSIGNTEAFF.

The J gene is TRBJ2-1, the V gene TRBV11-2; 7 nucleotides align to TRBD2. The CDR3 has 17 residues. Germline CDR1 SGHAT, CDR2 FQNNGV. The V and J ends lost 1 base and 0 bases, in that order; junction bases with no gene match: 6. As DNA, the CDR3 is TGTGCCAGCAGCTTAGTACTCGGGAGGTACTCCTACAATGAGCAGTTCTTC. Translating gives CASSLVLGRYSYNEQFF.

V usage is TRBV6-5 and J usage is TRBJ2-4; 7 nucleotides align to TRBD2. This CDR3 contains 16 residues. Germline V gene data show CDR1 as MNHEY and CDR2 as SVGAGI. V dropped 1 base and J dropped 3; count of bases not matched to a gene: 6. The CDR3 sequence: CASSYFASGLKNIQYF. The CDR3 region has the DNA TGTGCCAGCAGTTACTTCGCTAGCGGCCTCAAAAACATTCAGTACTTC.

The chain has TRBV28 and TRBJ2-1; unclear D gene. Trimming pared 1 base from V and 1 base from J, leaving 11 bases between. Germline CDR1 reads MDHEN; CDR2 reads SYDVKM. The CDR3 has 16 amino acids. CDR3 loop: CASSLFPWVSYNEQFF. Here the CDR3 DNA reads TGTGCCAGCAGTTTATTTCCCTGGGTGTCCTACAATGAGCAGTTCTTC.

The chain is built from TRBV28 and TRBJ2-7; TRBD1 or TRBD2 may be the D gene (6 bases each). With 5 bases removed from V and 2 bases from J, the gap between germline ends came to 22 bases. The germline gives CDR1 MDHEN, CDR2 SYDVKM. The CDR3 loop spans 17 amino acids. CDR3 protein: CASSKQNWGAMAYEQYF. The CDR3 region has the DNA TGTGCCAGCAGTAAGCAAAATTGGGGGGCGATGGCCTACGAGCAGTACTTC.

The rearrangement joins TRBV9 to TRBJ2-3, with D possibly TRBD2 on 6 matching bases. This CDR3 is built from 15 residues. The V end lost 1 base, the J end lost 1 base, and 10 bases lay between the germline ends. The germline CDR1 and CDR2 sequences are SGDLS and YYNGEE. The CDR3 sequence is CASSVWDSGTDTQYF. The CDR3 nucleotides are TGTGCCAGCAGCGTATGGGACTCCGGCACAGATACGCAGTATTTT. Full variable domain (remainder filled in from reference TRBV9 and TRBJ2-3): DSGVTQTPKHLITATGQRVTLRCSPRSGDLSVYWYQQSLDQGLQFLIQYYNGEERAKGNILERFSAQQFPDLHSELNLSSLELGDSALYFCASSVWDSGTDTQYFGPGTRLTVL.

V and J are TRBV25-1 and TRBJ2-7, with 7 nucleotides matching TRBD1. Germline assignment: CDR1 MGHDK and CDR2 SYGVNS. V was clipped by 5 bases and J by 1 base; unmatched bases: 8. This CDR3 is 15 amino acids long. CDR3 bases: TGTGCCAGCAGTACTACAGGGGAACTATCCTACGAGCAGTACTTC. Translated: CASSTTGELSYEQYF.

The rearrangement uses TRBV18 and TRBJ2-3; TRBD2 agrees at 10 bases. V was clipped by 3 bases and J by 6 bases; unmatched bases: 12. The germline gives CDR1 KGHSH, CDR2 LQKENI. The CDR3 runs to 17 residues. The CDR3 region has the DNA TGTGCCAGCTCACCGCCCCGGCTAGCGGGAGTATCGGATACGCAGTATTTT. It specifies CASSPPRLAGVSDTQYF.

This clone occurred a few times. V is TRBV11-2 and J is TRBJ2-7, with D tentatively TRBD2 (6 bases). The CDR3 sequence is 12 residues long. The V end lost 4 bases, the J end lost 6 bases, and 10 bases lay between the germline ends. Looked up from germline, CDR1 is SGHAT and CDR2 is FQNNGV. The CDR3 here is CASSWGEGEQYF. The CDR3 DNA follows: TGTGCCAGCAGCTGGGGGGAAGGCGAGCAGTACTTC.